This T cell receptor beta chain stems from a study of T cells in localized non-small cell lung cancer. As to this clone: Its antigen is not known.

TCRdb's table, derived via immunoSEQ multiplex PCR, lists solely in-frame clones and lacks some. In the table there are over 20,000 clones, around 88% of which are singletons. CDR1 and CDR2 (germline): MNHNY, SVGAGI (reference sequence). V lost 6 bases, J lost 1 base, and 9 bases lay in between. This CDR3 region has 13 residues. Notes on the study in general: Within adjacent lung there appeared a median approximately 59 of the top 100 tumor clones. A raised T cell density in blood coincided with lengthier overall survival. The study found T cell clonality highest in uninvolved adjacent lung, above tumor. Heterogeneity cannot be ruled out, as sequencing used one tumor region only.

The receptor's source is a female donor aged 60 or older with stage I lung adenocarcinoma. Sample: peripheral blood, taken before any cancer treatment. The rearrangement links TRBV6-6 to TRBJ1-1; TRBD1 is a possible D gene (5 bases). CDR3 sequence: CASRSGSNTEAFF. CDR3 DNA: TGTGCCAGCAGGTCAGGGTCGAACACTGAAGCTTTCTTT.